This note documents a single T cell receptor (beta chain) sequence. Its antigen is unidentified. These data originate in a study of cytomegalovirus exposure and HLA in healthy donors. Notes on the study in general: Investigators reported some 150 TCR beta chains as tied to cytomegalovirus. According to a subsequent analysis, TCR clusters from the first cohort were inclined to appear together in the roughly 120 validation repertoires.

Profiled with immunoSEQ multiplex PCR; TCRdb holds only in-frame clones, not every one. The sample shows some 290,000 clones, approximately 85% of them seen only once. The study drew the donors from its roughly 110-subject validation cohort, separate from the approximately 670-subject first cohort. The V gene end was trimmed by 4 bases and the J gene end by 1 base; junction bases not matched to a gene: 3. In germline, CDR1 is MNHEY, CDR2 SMNVEV (reference sequence). The CDR3 is made up of 16 amino acids. The sequencing sample was made of PBMCs. The V and J genes are TRBV27 and TRBJ2-3, with 12 bases identical to TRBD2. The clonotype was recovered from a man aged 30 to 39 in good health and CMV-seronegative. Written as DNA, the CDR3 is TGTGCCAGCAGTTCCCGACTAGCGGGGGGCACAGATACGCAGTATTTT. It codes for CASSSRLAGGTDTQYF.